These 7 T cell receptor beta chains share one sample of origin, sequenced in a study of cytomegalovirus exposure and HLA in healthy donors. The PCR had 60 Vbeta and 13 Jbeta primers. Generated by immunoSEQ multiplex PCR, the TCRdb table keeps only in-frame clones and is missing some. Among 200,000 to 300,000 clones listed, 78% were seen once. Sequenced material: PBMCs. The source is a boy aged 10-17 years in good health and CMV-seronegative.

The chain combines TRBV2 with TRBJ2-6; D may be TRBD1 (5 bases). The CDR3 is 19 residues long. The germline V and J ends were trimmed by 6 bases and 0 bases, with 21 bases remaining between them. The germline CDR1 and CDR2 sequences are SNHLY and FYNNEI. The CDR3 protein is CASRHRKAGQLSGANVLTF. The CDR3 bases are TGTGCCAGCAGGCATAGAAAGGCAGGGCAACTCTCTGGGGCCAACGTCCTGACTTTC.

The gene calls are TRBV11-2 and TRBJ2-2; 7 bases are shared with TRBD1. The CDR3 sequence is 15 residues long. After removal of 3 bases from V and 1 base from J, the junction contained 2 bases not matched to a gene. Looked up from germline, CDR1 is SGHAT and CDR2 is FQNNGV. CDR3 in amino acids: CASSLWTGNTGELFF. The CDR3 DNA is TGTGCCAGCAGCTTGTGGACAGGGAACACCGGGGAGCTGTTTTTT.

The chain is built from TRBV5-5 and TRBJ2-7; 10 positions agree with TRBD1. This CDR3 has 14 amino acids. Germline trimming cut 4 bases from V and 3 bases from J; bases unmatched to any gene: 4. Germline CDR1 and CDR2: SGHKS and YYEKEE (reference sequence). In DNA, the CDR3 is TGTGCCAGCAGCACCGGGACAGGGGACTACGAGCAGTACTTC. Protein: CASSTGTGDYEQYF.

A few counts support this clone. The chain is built from TRBV29-1 and TRBJ2-1; TRBD2 agrees at 8 bases. Per the germline V gene, CDR1 is SQVTM and CDR2 is ANQGSEA. The CDR3 has 14 residues. J was trimmed by 8 bases and V by 5 bases; bases with no gene match: 11. The CDR3 nucleotides are TGCAGCGTTCGAGCGGGAGTTTGGTCGGATGAGCAGTTCTTC. This encodes CSVRAGVWSDEQFF.

V usage is TRBV29-1 and J usage is TRBJ1-4; D might be TRBD1 (6 bases). The CDR3 has 12 residues. The V end lost 7 bases, the J end lost 8 bases, and 14 bases lay between the germline ends. The germline V gene has CDR1 SQVTM and CDR2 ANQGSEA. The CDR3 loop is CSGVQGREKLFF. For the CDR3, the DNA is TGCAGCGGGGTACAGGGACGCGAAAAACTGTTTTTT.

The gene calls are TRBV5-6 and TRBJ2-2; D ambiguous. The ends were cut back, 3 bases at V and 7 bases at J, with 10 bases in the middle. CDR1 SGHDT and CDR2 YYEEEE come from the germline V gene. The length of the CDR3 is 13 residues. In nucleotides, the CDR3 is TGTGCCAGCAGCTCGCGGCCGGGCGGGGAGCTGTTTTTT. It yields the protein CASSSRPGGELFF.

The gene calls are TRBV5-1 and TRBJ1-2; TRBD1 might be the D (6 bases). V shed 3 bases and J shed 8 bases, with 17 bases lying between them. There are 14 residues in the CDR3. Per the germline V gene, CDR1 is SGHRS and CDR2 is YFSETQ. The CDR3 loop is CASSSSTGGGGYTF. The CDR3 coding sequence is TGCGCCAGCAGCTCATCCACGGGGGGCGGGGGCTACACCTTC.